This T cell receptor (beta chain) appears in the sequencing data of a study of blood T cell repertoires in COVID-19. As processed by the authors: Reference gene primer amplification yielded estimated nucleated cell counts. The data were produced by immunoSEQ multiplex PCR, yet TCRdb's version contains in-frame clones alone and is incomplete. For V, J and clone size, that table is used; D and trimming come from the DNA. The table has some 87,000 clones, about four fifths seen once. Trimming cost V 2 bases and J 6 bases; bases outside gene matches: 15. Germline values: CDR1 LGHNT, CDR2 FRNRAP. This CDR3 is built from 19 residues.

The chain employs TRBV12-5 and TRBJ2-2; 10 bases agree with TRBD2. Sequenced material: peripheral blood. This clonotype was sampled from a man of 80 years or more with active or convalescent COVID-19. The CDR3 sequence: CASGLRLAGGGGASGELFF. The CDR3 DNA sequence: TGTGCTAGTGGTTTGAGATTAGCGGGGGGTGGAGGTGCATCCGGGGAGCTGTTTTTT.